This TCR beta chain was captured by sequencing in a study of T cells in Graves' hyperthyroidism and ophthalmopathy. Amplification yielded TCR beta CDR3 regions, with RNA transcripts as the source. RT-PCR in the first round (using the HTBI primer set) targeted the TCR CDR3. A single record per CDR3 protein comes from TCRdb applying MiXCR to the multiplex PCR reads. In the table there are about 500,000 distinct CDR3 sequences, around 14% of which are singletons. This clonotype was observed at least ten times. Its antigen is unknown. More than 9.5 ml fresh peripheral blood yielded the PBMCs. Study results and caveats: A model of 13 V-J pairs discriminated ophthalmopathy from stable hyperthyroidism.

V lost 0 bases, J lost 2 bases, and 5 bases lay in between. The CDR3 consists of 13 residues. Germline-derived CDR1 and CDR2 are LGHDT and YNNKEL (reference sequence). The sample consisted of blood. The V and J genes are TRBV3-1 and TRBJ2-7; D is unclear. The TCR sequence derives from a woman aged 18-29 years with Graves' hyperthyroidism. This CDR3 reads CASSQDLPYEQYF. CDR3 nucleotide sequence: TGTGCCAGCAGCCAAGATCTGCCCTACGAGCAGTACTTC.